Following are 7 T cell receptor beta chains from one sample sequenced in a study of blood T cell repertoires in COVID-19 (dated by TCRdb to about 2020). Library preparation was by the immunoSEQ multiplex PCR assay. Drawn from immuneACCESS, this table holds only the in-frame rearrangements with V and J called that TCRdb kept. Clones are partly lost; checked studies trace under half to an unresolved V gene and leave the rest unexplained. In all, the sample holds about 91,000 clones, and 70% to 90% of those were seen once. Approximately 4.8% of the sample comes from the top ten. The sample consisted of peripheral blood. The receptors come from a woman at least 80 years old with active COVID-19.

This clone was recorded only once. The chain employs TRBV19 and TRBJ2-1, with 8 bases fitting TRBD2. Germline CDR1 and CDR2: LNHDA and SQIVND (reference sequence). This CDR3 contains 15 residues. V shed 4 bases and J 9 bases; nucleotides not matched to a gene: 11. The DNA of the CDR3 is TGTGCCAGTAGTAAGTATGAGGGACTAGTTTCTGAGCAGTTCTTC. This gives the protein CASSKYEGLVSEQFF. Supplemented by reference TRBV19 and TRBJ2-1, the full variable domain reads DGGITQSPKYLFRKEGQNVTLSCEQNLNHDAMYWYRQDPGQGLRLIYYSQIVNDFQKGDIAEGYSVSREKKESFPLTVTSAQKNPTAFYLCASSKYEGLVSEQFFGPGTRLTVL.

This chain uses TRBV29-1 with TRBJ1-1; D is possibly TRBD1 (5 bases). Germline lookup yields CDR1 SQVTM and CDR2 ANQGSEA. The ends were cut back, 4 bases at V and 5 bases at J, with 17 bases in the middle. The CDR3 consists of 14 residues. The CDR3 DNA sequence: TGCAGCGTTGTCGTCGGGGGAGGAGGAACTGAAGCTTTCTTT. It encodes CSVVVGGGGTEAFF.

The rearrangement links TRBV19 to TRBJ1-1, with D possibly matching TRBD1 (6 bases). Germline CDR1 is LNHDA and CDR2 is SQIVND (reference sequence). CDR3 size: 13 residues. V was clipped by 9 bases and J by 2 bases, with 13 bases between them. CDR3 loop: CASDQGSNTEAFF. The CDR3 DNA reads TGTGCCAGCGATCAGGGGAGTAACACTGAAGCTTTCTTT.

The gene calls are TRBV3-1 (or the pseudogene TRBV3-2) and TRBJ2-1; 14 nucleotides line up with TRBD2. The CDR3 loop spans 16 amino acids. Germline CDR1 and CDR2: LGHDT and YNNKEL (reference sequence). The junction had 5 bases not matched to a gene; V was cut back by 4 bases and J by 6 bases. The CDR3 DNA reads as TGTGCCAGCAGCCTCGGGACTAGCGGGAGAGGCAATGAGCAGTTCTTC. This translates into CASSLGTSGRGNEQFF.

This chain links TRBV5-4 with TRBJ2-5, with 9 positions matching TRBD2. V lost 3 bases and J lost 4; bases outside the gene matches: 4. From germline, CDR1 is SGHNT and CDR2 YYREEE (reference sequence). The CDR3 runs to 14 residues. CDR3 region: CASSWAGGRETQYF. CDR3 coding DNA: TGTGCCAGCAGCTGGGCGGGGGGGAGAGAGACCCAGTACTTC.

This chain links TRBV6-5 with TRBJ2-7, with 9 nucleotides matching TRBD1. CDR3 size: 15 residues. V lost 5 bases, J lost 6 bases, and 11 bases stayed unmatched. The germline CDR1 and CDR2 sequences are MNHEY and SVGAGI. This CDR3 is CASSKPGTGSGEQYF. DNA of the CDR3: TGTGCCAGCAGTAAGCCCGGGACAGGGTCCGGCGAGCAGTACTTC.

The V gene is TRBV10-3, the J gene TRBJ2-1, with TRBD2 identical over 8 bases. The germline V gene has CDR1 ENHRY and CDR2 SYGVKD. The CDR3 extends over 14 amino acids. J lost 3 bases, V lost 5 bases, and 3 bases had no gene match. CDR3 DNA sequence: TGTGCCATCAGTCCGGGACTAGACTACAATGAGCAGTTCTTC. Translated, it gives CAISPGLDYNEQFF.